This T cell receptor (beta chain) originates from a study of human T cells and chemical hapten exposure. Study background: There were per-sample TCR yield variations, arising mainly from small pooled library volume differences.

This clonotype was recorded many times. Time point given: pre-sensitization, week 0. Noted treatment: therapeutic diphenylcyclopropenone sensitization with weekly scalp DPC. Total RNA was extracted from unfractionated whole blood. V was clipped by 4 bases and J by 6 bases; unmatched bases: 6. CDR3 length: 15 amino acids. TCRdb reprocessed the RACE reads via MiXCR and lists one record per CDR3 protein. The table includes 300,000 to 400,000 distinct CDR3 sequences, 5% to 6.5% detected once. This chain joins TRBV12-3 or TRBV12-4 and TRBJ2-1; 10 positions match TRBD2. This clonotype was obtained from a woman in her 50s with alopecia areata. Some clones in this sample may be carry-over from other donors' samples. The sequencing used whole blood, collected in connection with sensitization to the hapten diphenylcyclopropenone (DPC). CDR3 bases: TGTGCCAGCAGTTCTAGCGGGAGTTCAGTCAATGAGCAGTTCTTC. It translates to CASSSSGSSVNEQFF.